This T cell receptor (beta chain) originates from a study of blood T cell repertoires in COVID-19. At the level of the study: Sample material is recorded as cDNA or gDNA derived from T cells, B-cell-depleted T cells, or PBMCs.

Using immunoSEQ multiplex PCR, the repertoire was profiled, and TCRdb retains in-frame clones only, with some absent. The table lists around 450,000 clones, about 89% of them singletons. The germline gives CDR1 MNHEY, CDR2 SMNVEV (reference sequence). CDR3 length equals 14 residues. Trimming took off 6 bases at V and 3 bases at J, with 14 bases between the two ends. This chain joins TRBV27 and TRBJ1-1; D is uncertain. This clonotype was sampled from a woman under 40 with acute or convalescent COVID-19. Sequencing used peripheral blood. This CDR3 reads CASSRRERDTEAFF. The CDR3 DNA follows: TGTGCCAGCAGCCGCCGCGAGAGGGACACTGAAGCTTTCTTT.